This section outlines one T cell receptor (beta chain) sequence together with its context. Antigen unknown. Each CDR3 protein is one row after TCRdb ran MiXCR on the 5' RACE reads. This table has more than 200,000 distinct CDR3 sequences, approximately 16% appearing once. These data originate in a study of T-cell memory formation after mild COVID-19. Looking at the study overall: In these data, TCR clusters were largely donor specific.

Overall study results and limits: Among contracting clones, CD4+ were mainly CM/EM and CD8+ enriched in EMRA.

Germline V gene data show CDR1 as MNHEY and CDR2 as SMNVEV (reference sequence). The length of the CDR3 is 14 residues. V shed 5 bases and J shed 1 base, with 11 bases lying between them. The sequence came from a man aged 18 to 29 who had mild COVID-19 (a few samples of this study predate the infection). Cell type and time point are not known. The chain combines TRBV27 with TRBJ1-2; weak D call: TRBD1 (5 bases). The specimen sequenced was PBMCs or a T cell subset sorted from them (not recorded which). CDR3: CASSPLQDNYGYTF. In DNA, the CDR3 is TGTGCCAGCAGTCCGTTACAGGATAACTATGGCTACACCTTC.